The rows below give T cell receptor beta chains drawn from one sample of a study of blood T cells in healthy people across ages. TCRdb independently ran MiXCR on the 5' RACE reads; one entry per CDR3 protein. The sample consists of fewer than 1,200,000 distinct CDR3 sequences, less than 25% of them appearing once. The same data also contributed to another study, on T cells of mothers and their children.

The sequenced material came from blood. The receptors here all came from a girl aged 2 to 10 in good health. Each CDR3 is given with its conserved first and last residue. The D gene is left open where the match is weak. A row's size may be missing; if present it is once, few, many or a size class.

TRBJ1-3 NA NA TRBV4-2 TGTGCCAGCAGCCTAGGTGTCAACACCATATATTTT CASSLGVNTIYF
TRBJ1-1 NA NA TRBV3-1 TGTGCCAGCAGAGATGGAAATGAAGCTTTCTTT CASRDGNEAFF
TRBJ2-3 NA few TRBV7-2 TGTGCCAGCAGCTTAAGCTCTACTAGGGGGGGCAAAGATACGCAGTATTTT CASSLSSTRGGKDTQYF
TRBJ2-3 NA NA TRBV7-9 TGTGCCAGCAGCCTACCCTTCCCCAGCACAGATACGCAGTATTTT CASSLPFPSTDTQYF
TRBJ2-2 NA few TRBV11-2 TGTGCCAGCAGCTTACAGGGGGGGTACACCGGGGAGCTGTTTTTT CASSLQGGYTGELFF
TRBJ2-1 NA NA TRBV6-2/TRBV6-3 TGTGCCAGCAAGGGAGATGAGCAGTTCTTC CASKGDEQFF
TRBJ2-1 TRBD2 NA TRBV5-1 TGCGCCAGCAGCTTGGATCGGGGGGGTGGTGAGCAGTTCTTC CASSLDRGGGEQFF
TRBJ2-1 TRBD2 many TRBV4-3 TGCGCCAGCAGCTCCGGACTAGCGGATAGCTCCTACAATGAGCAGTTCTTC CASSSGLADSSYNEQFF
TRBJ1-1 NA NA TRBV20-1 TGCAGTGCTTTCCAGGGGAGAGACATGAACACTGAAGCTTTCTTT CSAFQGRDMNTEAFF
TRBJ2-5 NA NA TRBV29-1 TGCAGCGTTGCTCCGGGAACAGAGACCCAGTACTTC CSVAPGTETQYF
TRBJ2-1 NA few TRBV20-1 TGCAGTGCTAGAGATTTCCGGTCCACCGATGAGCAGTTCTTC CSARDFRSTDEQFF
TRBJ1-2 TRBD1 NA TRBV27 TGTGCCAGCAGTTGGGGGACAGGGAGCGGGGCTAACTATGGCTACACCTTC CASSWGTGSGANYGYTF
TRBJ1-2 TRBD1 NA TRBV7-2 TGTGCCAGCAGCTTGGGGTTAAACAGGGGGAATGGCTACACCTTC CASSLGLNRGNGYTF
TRBJ2-3 TRBD2 few TRBV7-2 TGTGCCGGCAGCTTTACTAGCGGGGCCACAGATACGCAGTATTTT CAGSFTSGATDTQYF
TRBJ2-5 NA NA TRBV15 TGTGCCACCAGCAGAGATTCCGCGACGGACAGGCCCGGGAGGGAGACCCAGTACTTC CATSRDSATDRPGRETQYF
TRBJ1-1 NA NA TRBV4-1 TGCGCCAGCAGCCAAGGATGGCTGATGAACGCTGAAGCTGTCTTT CASSQGWLMNAEAVF
TRBJ2-1 NA NA TRBV10-3 TGTGCCATCAGTGATGACGAGAGCTCCTACAATGAGCAGTTCTTC CAISDDESSYNEQFF
TRBJ1-4 NA few TRBV7-2 TGTGCCAGCAGCCCTTCAGGGCGGGGAAATGAAAAACTGTTTTTT CASSPSGRGNEKLFF
TRBJ2-1 NA NA TRBV20-1 TGCAGTGCTAGAGATCCTACGGGAGCGACGTACAATGAGCAGTTCTTC CSARDPTGATYNEQFF
TRBJ2-3 NA few TRBV15 TGTGCCACCAGCAGAGATCCGGAGGATACGCAGTATTTT CATSRDPEDTQYF
TRBJ2-7 TRBD1 once TRBV7-9 TGTGCCAGCAGCGGCGGACAGGGGCTACCCTACGAGCAGTACTTC CASSGGQGLPYEQYF
TRBJ2-7 NA few TRBV20-1 TGCAGTGCTAGATCTTCGGTCTGGCAGGGTGGTTCCTACGAGCAGTACTTC CSARSSVWQGGSYEQYF
TRBJ1-1 TRBD1 NA TRBV7-3 TGTGCCAGCAGCTTAAAAGGGGGCGGGACTGAAGCTTTCTTT CASSLKGGGTEAFF
TRBJ1-1 NA NA TRBV2 TGTGCCAGCAGTGAAGATATCCCCCCAGCTTTCTTT CASSEDIPPAFF
TRBJ2-3 NA NA TRBV27 TGTGCCAGCAGTCCCCCGGGGGCGATGATAGATACGCAGTATTTT CASSPPGAMIDTQYF
TRBJ2-5 NA few TRBV6-1 TGTGCCAGCAACAGGGAACCCTTAGGAGAGACCCAGTACTTC CASNREPLGETQYF
TRBJ1-5 NA few TRBV10-3 TGTGCCATCAGGGGGCGGTGGGATCAGCCCCAGCATTTT CAIRGRWDQPQHF
TRBJ2-6 NA NA TRBV21-1 TGTGCCATCGACAGCCTCAGCTCTGGGGCCAACGTCCTGACTTTC CAIDSLSSGANVLTF
TRBJ1-2 NA NA TRBV3-1 TGTGCCAGCAGCCAAGAAGGGGGGGGCAGGGGCTACACCTTC CASSQEGGGRGYTF
TRBJ2-3 NA NA TRBV28 TGTGCCAGCAGTCCCATATCGGCCACAGATACGCAGTATTTT CASSPISATDTQYF
TRBJ2-6 TRBD2 few TRBV4-2 TGTGCCAGCAGCCAAGATAGGCTAGCGGGGGGTTCTGGGGCCAACGTCCTGACTTTC CASSQDRLAGGSGANVLTF
TRBJ1-1 NA NA TRBV29-1 TGCAGCGTTGATGGGACGCTAGGGCACACTGAAGCTTTCTTT CSVDGTLGHTEAFF
TRBJ2-7 NA NA TRBV7-8 TGTGCCGGCAGCTCCCACCTTCGACCTTACGAGCAGTACTTC CAGSSHLRPYEQYF
TRBJ1-1 NA NA TRBV2 TGTGCCAGCAGTGGGAGGATAGTGCCCGAAGCTTTCTTT CASSGRIVPEAFF
TRBJ2-7 TRBD1 NA TRBV7-9 TGTGCCAGCAGTTCCGACAGGGGACCCTACGAGCAGTACTTC CASSSDRGPYEQYF
TRBJ2-4 TRBD2 NA TRBV6-6 TGTGCCAGCATTTCGACTAGCGGAGTTGGCATTCAGTACTTC CASISTSGVGIQYF
TRBJ2-7 TRBD2 NA TRBV28 TGTGCCAGCAGTTCCTTGCGGGCTAGCGGGAGAGGACCCCACTACGAGCAGTACTTC CASSSLRASGRGPHYEQYF
TRBJ1-4 TRBD1 NA TRBV4-2 TGTGCCAGCAGCCAGAGTAGACAGGGAGTAGATGAAAAACTGTTTTTT CASSQSRQGVDEKLFF
TRBJ1-2 TRBD1 few TRBV27 TGTGCCAGCAGTCCTGACACAGGGGGATCCAACTATGGCTACACCTTC CASSPDTGGSNYGYTF
TRBJ2-6 NA NA TRBV4-2 TGTGCCAGCAGCCAGCGGTGGGGGGAGGTGGCCAACGTCCTGACTTTC CASSQRWGEVANVLTF
TRBJ2-7 NA many TRBV4-3 TGCGCCAGCAGCCAGACCGGGGGTCACGAGCAGTACTTC CASSQTGGHEQYF
TRBJ1-2 NA NA TRBV6-6 TGTGCCAGCAGTTATACCGCGGGTGCGGACGGCTACACCTTC CASSYTAGADGYTF
TRBJ2-5 NA few TRBV10-1 TGCGCCAGCAGTGATCGGGGACGGGATCGCGAGGAGACCCAGTACTTC CASSDRGRDREETQYF
TRBJ2-4 NA NA TRBV6-7 TGTGCCAGCATCACGGTAGCCAAAAACATTCAGTACTTC CASITVAKNIQYF
TRBJ2-1 NA NA TRBV7-9 TGTGCCAGCAGCTTTAGCAGGATTGAGCAGTTCTTC CASSFSRIEQFF
TRBJ2-3 NA few TRBV6-2/TRBV6-3 TGTGCCAGCAGTTACCCTCCCGGGGCAGCCTTCACAGATACGCAGTATTTT CASSYPPGAAFTDTQYF
TRBJ2-7 TRBD2 NA TRBV29-1 TGCAGCGCTGGGGGGGAGGCCTACGAGCAGTACTTC CSAGGEAYEQYF
TRBJ2-3 NA NA TRBV7-2 TGTGCCAGCAGCTTAGAGCAAATGGGCGATACGCAGTATTTT CASSLEQMGDTQYF
TRBJ1-1 NA NA TRBV7-2 TGTGCCAGCAGCTTATGGAGGTCCACTGAAGCTTTCTTT CASSLWRSTEAFF
TRBJ2-1 TRBD1 many TRBV7-9 TGTGCCAGCAGCTTGGACAGGGCCTGGGGTGAGCAGTTCTTC CASSLDRAWGEQFF
TRBJ1-1 NA NA TRBV4-1 TGCGCCAGCAGCCAACTTGGGAAGGGTGCAAGAACTGAAGCTTTCTTT CASSQLGKGARTEAFF
TRBJ2-1 NA few TRBV20-1 TGCAGTGCTAGAGAGGGATGGGGGTACAATGAGCAGTTCTTC CSAREGWGYNEQFF
TRBJ1-1 TRBD1 NA TRBV13 TGTGCCAGGAGGACTGGGACAGGAGAAGCTTTCTTT CARRTGTGEAFF
TRBJ1-2 NA NA TRBV29-1 TGCAGCGTTCTTCAGGGGTTCGGTTATGGCTACACCTTC CSVLQGFGYGYTF